Presented here are 22 T cell receptor beta chains from one specimen sequenced in a study of T cell repertoires in cytomegalovirus infection. In TCRdb, the reads were re-called with MiXCR into one record per CDR3 protein. The table has 200,000 or so distinct CDR3 sequences, 35% to 45% seen once; the top ten hold 59%. Which antigens these TCRs recognize remains unknown. Specimen: CD8+ T cells from cultured PBMCs, collected from culture after CMV antigen stimulation. All receptors come from a human donor in good health (CMV status not recorded). Some clones in this sample may be carry-over from other donors' samples.

This clonotype was detected ten times or more. The chain combines TRBV20-1 with TRBJ1-1; 8 nucleotides agree with TRBD1. The CDR3 length is 17 residues. CDR1 and CDR2 (germline): DFQATT, SNEGSKA (reference sequence). Losses at the gene ends were 2 bases for V and 5 bases for J; bases not matched to a gene: 16. The CDR3 sequence: CSARLRTGRLRKTEAFF. CDR3 nucleotides: TGCAGTGCTAGACTTAGGACAGGGAGGTTAAGAAAGACTGAAGCTTTCTTT.

The chain employs TRBV7-9 and TRBJ2-1, with D perhaps TRBD1 (6 bases). Per the germline V gene, CDR1 is SEHNR and CDR2 is FQNEAQ (reference sequence). The V end lost 2 bases, the J end lost 7 bases, and 12 bases lay between the germline ends. The CDR3 totals 14 residues. The chain's CDR3 is CASSLNQGPNEQFF. CDR3 nucleotide sequence: TGTGCCAGCAGCTTAAACCAGGGGCCAAATGAGCAGTTCTTC.

This clonotype was seen more than once but under ten times. The gene calls are TRBV28 and TRBJ2-3, with 7 positions matching TRBD1. This CDR3 is 20 amino acids long. The V segment lost 9 bases and the J segment 0 bases; nucleotides outside the gene matches: 24. CDR1 and CDR2 (germline): MDHEN, SYDVKM. The CDR3 sequence is CASTVLQGTAFAPSTDTQYF. The CDR3 nucleotides are TGTGCCAGTACGGTATTACAGGGGACGGCTTTCGCCCCCAGCACAGATACGCAGTATTTT.

For this clonotype: The CDR3 does not end in the conserved phenylalanine or tryptophan, so this is likely a read error. V gene TRBV28 combines with J gene TRBJ2-7; no clear D gene. Looked up from germline, CDR1 is MDHEN and CDR2 is SYDVKM. The V and J ends lost 5 bases and 1 base respectively, with 12 bases between them. This CDR3 has 14 amino acids. The CDR3 spells CASSPGPVSYEQYS. The CDR3 DNA reads TGTGCCAGCAGTCCCGGTCCTGTATCCTACGAGCAGTACTCC.

The rearrangement joins TRBV4-2 to TRBJ2-1; D might be TRBD2 (6 bases). Germline CDR1 and CDR2: LGHNA and YNFKEQ. The CDR3 is 14 residues long. V lost 1 base to trimming and J lost 12 bases, with 16 bases between them. The CDR3 DNA follows: TGTGCCAGCAGCCAAGGTCGACTAGGGAAAGGGCAGTTCTTC. It specifies CASSQGRLGKGQFF.

The genes are TRBV5-1 and TRBJ2-1; TRBD2 agrees at 7 bases. The germline V gene encodes CDR1 SGHRS and CDR2 YFSETQ. V shed 3 bases, J shed 10 bases, and the junction held 7 bases outside the gene matches. The length of the CDR3 is 13 residues. CDR3 region: CASSWPREGEQFF. The CDR3 bases are TGCGCCAGCAGCTGGCCGAGGGAGGGGGAGCAGTTCTTC.

The chain has TRBV30 and TRBJ1-5; D remains ambiguous. This CDR3 contains 14 residues. Germline V gene data show CDR1 as GTSNPN and CDR2 as SVGIG (reference sequence). V was trimmed by 1 base and J by 0 bases, leaving 7 bases between them. The CDR3 is CAWSGRYSNQPQHF. Written as DNA, the CDR3 is TGTGCCTGGAGTGGCAGGTATAGCAATCAGCCCCAGCATTTT.

This clonotype was seen only a few times. The chain combines TRBV7-6 with TRBJ2-3; D uncertain. The germline gives CDR1 SGHVS, CDR2 FNYEAQ. The V and J ends lost 0 bases and 4 bases respectively, with 11 bases between them. The CDR3 length is 15 residues. The CDR3 DNA reads as TGTGCCAGCAGCTTAGCGATAGGTGGCCCAGATACGCAGTATTTT. It is translated as CASSLAIGGPDTQYF.

The genes are TRBV7-3 and TRBJ2-3, with 10 positions matching TRBD1. The V segment lost 5 bases and the J segment 5 bases; nucleotides outside the gene matches: 10. The CDR3 has 16 residues. Germline CDR1 is SGHTA and CDR2 is FQGTGA. The DNA of the CDR3 is TGTGCCAGCAGCCGCGGGGACAGGGGAAGGGGAGATACGCAGTATTTT. Translation gives CASSRGDRGRGDTQYF. The whole variable domain, remainder taken from reference TRBV7-3 and TRBJ2-3, is GAGVSQTPSNKVTEKGKYVELRCDPISGHTALYWYRQSLGQGPEFLIYFQGTGAADDSGLPNDRFFAVRPEGSVSTLKIQRTERGDSAVYLCASSRGDRGRGDTQYFGPGTRLTVL.

The V gene is TRBV2, the J gene TRBJ2-7; D is possibly TRBD1 or TRBD2 (5 bases each). The V end lost 1 base, the J end lost 0 bases, and 13 bases lay between the germline ends. Germline V CDR1 and CDR2: SNHLY, FYNNEI. This CDR3 comprises 16 residues. This chain's CDR3 is CASSEGGTSSSYEQYF. CDR3 coding DNA: TGTGCCAGCAGTGAAGGGGGGACGTCGAGCTCCTACGAGCAGTACTTC.

This clonotype showed up many times. CDR3 residues: CASSPPKRELAEQFF. In DNA form, the CDR3 reads TGTGCCAGCTCACCACCGAAGCGGGAGTTGGCTGAGCAGTTCTTC. V is TRBV18 and J is TRBJ2-1; TRBD2 matches at 8 bases. Germline V gene data show CDR1 as KGHSH and CDR2 as LQKENI. Trimming cost V 0 bases and J 9 bases; bases outside gene matches: 7. This CDR3 contains 15 residues.

The chain recombines TRBV30 with TRBJ2-7; D unresolved. The CDR3 contains 12 residues. The germline gives CDR1 GTSNPN, CDR2 SVGIG (reference sequence). Trimming took 2 bases from V and 2 from J, leaving 7 bases between them. CDR3 in DNA: TGTGCCTGGAGTTTGGAGCCCTACGAGCAGTACTTC. Residues: CAWSLEPYEQYF.

V is TRBV11-1 and J is TRBJ2-7, with a tentative D call TRBD2 (6 bases). The CDR3 is made up of 15 amino acids. V lost 6 bases, J lost 3 bases, and 18 bases lay in between. The germline V gene encodes CDR1 SGHAT and CDR2 FQDESV (reference sequence). CDR3 sequence: CASSLSGKDIYEQYF. The CDR3 DNA sequence: TGTGCCAGCAGTCTTAGCGGAAAGGACATCTACGAGCAGTACTTC. Full variable domain (remainder filled in from reference TRBV11-1 and TRBJ2-7): EAEVAQSPRYKITEKSQAVAFWCDPISGHATLYWYRQILGQGPELLVQFQDESVVDDSQLPKDRFSAERLKGVDSTLKIQPAELGDSAMYLCASSLSGKDIYEQYFGPGTRLTVT.

The V gene is TRBV27, the J gene TRBJ1-1; 7 bases agree with TRBD1. Germline CDR1 is MNHEY and CDR2 is SMNVEV (reference sequence). V shed 5 bases and J 1 base; nucleotides not matched to a gene: 7. The CDR3 spans 15 residues. The CDR3 sequence is CASSARDSTNTEAFF. The CDR3 DNA sequence: TGTGCCAGCAGTGCCCGGGACAGCACGAACACTGAAGCTTTCTTT.

This chain links TRBV4-2 with TRBJ2-1; unclear D gene. V was shortened by 4 bases and J by 0 bases, with 13 bases between the two germline ends. The CDR3 contains 16 residues. The germline gives CDR1 LGHNA, CDR2 YNFKEQ. The CDR3, as DNA: TGTGCCAGCAGCCCCTTTTCTGTTAGCTCCTACAATGAGCAGTTCTTC. Its protein product is CASSPFSVSSYNEQFF.

The CDR3 DNA reads as TGTGCCACCAGCAGCGTGGGCAAACACGGCTCCTACAATGAGCAGTTCTTC. It encodes CATSSVGKHGSYNEQFF. The chain has TRBV15 and TRBJ2-1; unclear D gene. Between the trimmed V and J ends, which lost 3 bases and 0 bases, there was a span of 15 bases. The CDR3 has 17 amino acids. CDR1 is LNHNV, CDR2 YYDKDF, per germline (reference sequence).

The chain has TRBV6-2 or TRBV6-3 and TRBJ2-5, with a possible D match to TRBD2 (6 bases). V was trimmed by 6 bases and J by 4 bases, leaving 27 bases between them. The CDR3 covers 18 residues. The germline gives CDR1 MNHEY, CDR2 SVGEGT. The CDR3 DNA reads TGTGCCAGCAGCTTTCCCCCCCTAGCCGGGGGAAGCTTAGAGACCCAGTACTTC. It encodes CASSFPPLAGGSLETQYF.

The chain couples TRBV27 to TRBJ2-3; D ambiguous. Trimming left V 3 bases short and J 4 bases short, with 5 bases between. The germline V gene encodes CDR1 MNHEY and CDR2 SMNVEV (reference sequence). CDR3 length: 12 amino acids. The CDR3 protein is CASSFKPDTQYF. The CDR3 DNA sequence: TGTGCCAGCAGTTTCAAACCAGATACGCAGTATTTT.

The chain combines TRBV7-6 with TRBJ1-2; 7 bases fit TRBD1. Germline CDR1 reads SGHVS; CDR2 reads FNYEAQ. The CDR3 loop spans 11 amino acids. Trimming removed 10 bases from V and 3 bases from J; junction bases left unmatched: 2. This CDR3 reads CATTGDYGYTF. DNA for the CDR3: TGTGCCACCACAGGGGACTATGGCTACACCTTC.

This clonotype was seen a handful of times. The chain has TRBV27 and TRBJ1-5; D call uncertain. The germline V gene encodes CDR1 MNHEY and CDR2 SMNVEV (reference sequence). The length of the CDR3 is 14 residues. Trimming cost V 2 bases and J 4 bases, with 9 bases left between them. CDR3: CASSLGSGNQPQHF. CDR3 coding DNA: TGTGCCAGCAGTTTAGGTTCGGGTAATCAGCCCCAGCATTTT.

V usage is TRBV28 and J usage is TRBJ2-7; the D call may be TRBD1 or TRBD2 (5 bases each). Germline assignment: CDR1 MDHEN and CDR2 SYDVKM. The germline V and J ends were trimmed by 6 bases and 4 bases, with 19 bases remaining between them. This CDR3 has 15 residues. Here the CDR3 reads CASRRGSPGPYEQYF. CDR3 nucleotide sequence: TGTGCCAGCAGGCGAGGGAGCCCAGGGCCTTACGAGCAGTACTTC.

The chain combines TRBV19 with TRBJ2-6; maybe TRBD2 (5 bases). Trimming took 8 bases from V and 0 from J, leaving 20 bases between them. Germline CDR1 is LNHDA and CDR2 is SQIVND (reference sequence). The CDR3 sequence is 18 residues long. CDR3 amino acids: CASGLPDRYDSGANVLTF. DNA of the CDR3: TGTGCCAGTGGACTGCCGGACCGGTATGACTCTGGGGCCAACGTCCTGACTTTC.